The rows below give T cell receptor beta chains drawn from one sample of a study of shared clonotypes between healthy human individuals. Assay: immunoSEQ multiplex PCR; the TCRdb copy retains only in-frame clones and omits some. The data show about 1,900,000 clones, roughly 94% seen once. The specimen sequenced was naive CD8+ T cells sorted from blood. The source is a man aged 18 to 30 in good health. Both conserved end residues are part of each CDR3. A D gene is named only where the DNA matches it firmly. Clone size appears in some rows only: once, few, many, or a class for an expanded clone.

TRBJ2-2	-	TRBV5-4	-	TGTGCCAGCAGGGGGACGAACACCGGGGAGCTGTTTTTT	CASRGTNTGELFF
TRBJ1-4	-	TRBV5-1	TRBD1	TGCGCCAGCAGCTCACCCAGGGACAGGGAAAAACTGTTTTTT	CASSSPRDREKLFF
TRBJ1-1	-	TRBV7-9	TRBD1	TGTGCCAGCAGCTTAGCCAGGGGGCTCAAAAGTGAAGCTTTCTTT	CASSLARGLKSEAFF
TRBJ2-2	-	TRBV5-3	-	TGTGCCAGAAGCTTAGGGTCTATCCGGCAGGGAATACACACCGGGGAGCTGTTTTTT	CARSLGSIRQGIHTGELFF
TRBJ2-5	once	TRBV28	-	TGTGCCAGCAGTTTCGGAGGGACAGTTCAAGAGACCCAGTACTTC	CASSFGGTVQETQYF
TRBJ2-7	once	TRBV7-9	-	TGTGCCAGCAGCTCTAGTGCCTACGAGCAGTACTTC	CASSSSAYEQYF
TRBJ1-4	-	TRBV10-3	-	TGTGCCATCAAGCAGGGTTCCACAACTAATGAAAAACTGTTTTTT	CAIKQGSTTNEKLFF
TRBJ1-5	-	TRBV6-5	TRBD1	TGTGCCAGCTGGGACAGCGGCCCTAGCAATCAGCCCCAGCATTTT	CASWDSGPSNQPQHF
TRBJ1-3	-	TRBV6-1	-	TGTGCCAGCAGTGCCGTTGGGTCTGGAAACACCATATATTTT	CASSAVGSGNTIYF
TRBJ2-3	-	TRBV19	-	TGTGCCAGTAGTATCATCGCGGGCACAGATACGCAGTATTTT	CASSIIAGTDTQYF
TRBJ2-3	-	TRBV7-9	TRBD2	TGTGCCAGCAGCTCCCCGGGACTAGCAAGAGATACGCAGTATTTT	CASSSPGLARDTQYF
TRBJ2-1	-	TRBV7-6	-	TGTGCCAGCAGCTTAGCCAATGAGCAGTTCTTC	CASSLANEQFF
TRBJ2-1	-	TRBV7-8	-	TGTGCCAGCAGCTCATCACCTATTGGGGCGAACAATGAGCAGTTCTTC	CASSSSPIGANNEQFF
TRBJ2-5	-	TRBV13	-	TGTGCCAGCAACCCCCGGGGCGAGCAAGAGACCCAGTACTTC	CASNPRGEQETQYF
TRBJ1-2	few	TRBV5-1	TRBD1	TGCGCCAGCAGCTTGGCGGACAGGGGTCCCGCCAACTATGGCTACACCTTC	CASSLADRGPANYGYTF
TRBJ1-6	-	TRBV7-9	-	TGTGCCAGCAGCTTCCTAAAAGGGGAATACTCACCCCTCCACTTT	CASSFLKGEYSPLHF